This T cell receptor (beta chain) was identified in a study of Ad26.COV2.S vaccination and SARS-CoV-2 variants. Treatment described: around 19 received Ad26.COV2.S at low or high dose, single or two shots; five or six received placebo; per-sample allocation not given. The investigators took samples on day 63 after the first vaccine or placebo injection. The study's findings and limits: Placebo recipients showed lower spike-specific TCR breadth than vaccinees.

This clone was recorded only once. Its antigen is unknown. The method was immunoSEQ multiplex PCR; TCRdb's version includes in-frame clones alone and lacks a portion of them. The sample lists 450,000 to 550,000 clones; about 88% were seen once. Sample: peripheral blood, taken in a trial of Ad26.COV2.S vaccine versus placebo. The receptor was derived from a person aged 18 to 59 who received the Ad26.COV2.S COVID-19 vaccine or a placebo.

CDR3 in amino acids: CASSQANYGYTF. CDR3 coding DNA: TGTGCCAGCAGCCAAGCTAACTATGGCTACACCTTC. The chain links TRBV3-1 (or the pseudogene TRBV3-2) to TRBJ1-2; D gene uncertain. CDR3 length equals 12 residues. Trimming stripped 1 base from V and 0 bases from J, with 0 bases between. Germline lookup yields CDR1 LGHDT and CDR2 YNNKEL (reference sequence).